The source of this T cell receptor gamma chain is a study of γδ T cells in repeated Plasmodium falciparum infection (dated by TCRdb to the early 2020s). About the full investigation: In the natural-infection arm, Malian children exposed to intense seasonal malaria transmission were enrolled and compared against age and gender matched Australian children. The study looked at how repeated Plasmodium falciparum infection shapes the human gammadelta T cell repertoire, using both natural infection in Mali and controlled human malaria infection. A few malaria-naive U.S. adults underwent four controlled human malaria infections by bites from P. falciparum NF54-infected Anopheles stephensi mosquitoes over around 580 days. Samples from controlled-infection subjects were taken at baseline, just before selected infections, and 21 days after each infection. Malian gammadelta TCR repertoires were analysed cross-sectionally during no-transmission periods and were analysed longitudinally across acute febrile malaria episodes. What the work shows at the level of the full study, not this receptor alone: Generalizability was limited because the Malian cohort came from a small rural village made up predominantly of one ethnic group. Across time and infection, the Vgamma9/Vdelta2+ TCR repertoires showed a highly stable polyclonal makeup, with many TCRgamma sequences overlapping between individuals. Vdelta2-negative gammadelta TCR repertoires from Malian children appeared more clonally expanded, less diverse and less shared than those of Australian children. Because the controlled-infection cohort was small, analysis of inter-individual variability in gammadelta T cell responses was limited. Waves of new clonotype selection in Vdelta2-negative, largely Vdelta1+, gammadelta TCR repertoires appeared to be driven by repeated controlled infections.

Receptor amplification or capture employed multiplex PCR. The instrument was an Illumina MiSeq. From each sorted gammadelta T cell sample, both TCR gamma (TRG) and TCR delta (TRD) chains were sequenced. The authors processed their data as follows. Repertoire analyses included clonotype tree plots, accumulated frequency of the top 20 clonotypes, diversity index (DI) and D75 metrics. With CATT, TCRdb called clones again from the public reads; duplicate DNA rows were later joined. TCRdb's processing, not the study's, gives the V and J calls here. The sample has roughly 15,000 gamma-chain clones on record, 1.6% of them singletons. The ten most abundant clones make up 25% to 30% of the sample. Note on this clone: Its recognized antigen is unknown. A far larger clone is one nucleotide away, so this likely arose from a read error. Other DNA sequences in the sample encode the same CDR3.

Inclusive of the bounding cysteine and phenylalanine, the CDR3 is 12 residues long. Here the CDR3 DNA is all that survives: 36 bases in frame from base 1. Looking up the germline V gene yields CDR1 VINAFY and CDR2 YDVSNSKD. For bulk TCR repertoire analysis, Vgamma9/Vdelta2+ and Vdelta2-negative gammadelta T cell populations were flow-sorted out of peripheral blood mononuclear cells. Sequenced material: gamma-delta T cells from blood. This TCR came from a pool of human donors (malaria-infected and uninfected, not separated). The chain links TRGV5 with TRGJ1 or TRGJ2. The DNA sequence reads TGTGCCACCTGGGGCTGGGACGGTAAGAAACTCTTC. This translates into CATWGWDGKKLF.